These 10 T cell receptor beta chains originate from one sample sequenced in a study of control samples from healthy donors and cancer patients. The table came from immunoSEQ multiplex PCR; TCRdb's copy has only in-frame clones and leaves some out. Of roughly 450,000 clones listed, 80% to 95% were seen once; the top ten hold around 6.8%. Source material: PBMCs. The receptors shown here come from a man aged 40-50 years with head and neck cancer.

The chain has TRBV27 and TRBJ1-2, with unresolved D. Germline V lookup: CDR1 MNHEY, CDR2 SMNVEV (reference sequence). CDR3 length equals 12 residues. Trimming removed 6 bases from V and 4 bases from J, with 9 bases in between. This CDR3 reads CASRTPVYGYTF. CDR3 DNA sequence: TGTGCCAGCAGAACACCGGTCTATGGCTACACCTTC.

The rearrangement uses TRBV7-3 and TRBJ1-1; D not certain. CDR3 length: 15 residues. Per the germline V gene, CDR1 is SGHTA and CDR2 is FQGTGA. V was shortened by 1 base and J by 0 bases, with 9 bases between the two germline ends. CDR3 sequence reads: CASSLRGIMNTEAFF. CDR3 nucleotides: TGTGCCAGCAGCTTAAGGGGAATAATGAACACTGAAGCTTTCTTT.

The V call is TRBV3-1 (or the pseudogene TRBV3-2), the J call TRBJ2-1, with TRBD2 matching over 9 bases. This CDR3 spans 16 amino acids. CDR1 and CDR2 from the germline V gene are LGHDT and YNNKEL (reference sequence). J gave up 8 bases and V 4 bases, and 12 bases lay outside the gene matches. CDR3 residues: CASSPVSGGSGYEQFF. Here the CDR3 DNA reads TGTGCCAGCAGCCCGGTGAGCGGGGGGAGCGGGTATGAGCAGTTCTTC.

The J gene is TRBJ2-1, the V gene TRBV12-3 or TRBV12-4, with D perhaps matching TRBD2 (5 bases). V was trimmed by 5 bases and J by 4 bases, leaving 9 bases between them. This CDR3 has 13 amino acids. In DNA form, the CDR3 reads TGTGCCAGCAGTAAGCGGTATTACAATGAGCAGTTCTTC. This encodes CASSKRYYNEQFF.

The chain couples TRBV7-3 to TRBJ2-7; a possible D gene is TRBD1 (6 bases). The CDR3 runs to 13 residues. Germline CDR1 and CDR2: SGHTA and FQGTGA. V was pared by 4 bases and J by 3 bases, with 10 bases between. The CDR3 sequence: CASSWGQGYEQYF. The CDR3 bases are TGTGCCAGCAGCTGGGGGCAGGGCTACGAGCAGTACTTC.

The gene calls are TRBV7-9 and TRBJ2-2; 9 nucleotides line up with TRBD1. This CDR3 comprises 15 residues. Trimming removed 5 bases from V and 5 bases from J; junction bases left unmatched: 6. The germline V gene encodes CDR1 SEHNR and CDR2 FQNEAQ (reference sequence). CDR3 DNA sequence: TGTGCCAGCAGCCCTGGGACAGGGACGACCGGGGAGCTGTTTTTT. Its protein is CASSPGTGTTGELFF.

V and J are TRBV9 and TRBJ2-2, with D perhaps given as TRBD1 or TRBD2 (5 bases each). CDR1 and CDR2 from the germline V gene are SGDLS and YYNGEE. The CDR3 extends over 15 amino acids. The germline V and J ends were trimmed by 5 bases and 0 bases, with 11 bases remaining between them. The CDR3 reads CASRPGTANTGELFF. The CDR3, as DNA: TGTGCCAGCAGACCCGGGACCGCGAACACCGGGGAGCTGTTTTTT.

The chain links TRBV5-1 to TRBJ1-2; a weak D match, TRBD1 (6 bases). The CDR3 has 14 residues. V was clipped by 0 bases and J by 2 bases, with 8 bases between them. Germline V gene lookup returns CDR1 SGHRS and CDR2 YFSETQ. In DNA form, the CDR3 reads TGCGCCAGCAGCTTGGTCGGGGGCAACTATGGCTACACCTTC. Translated, it gives CASSLVGGNYGYTF.

Here the CDR3 DNA reads TGTGCCAGCAGTTCGACAAGTTGGGACGTTTCCGAGCAGTACTTC. Translated: CASSSTSWDVSEQYF. The chain is built from TRBV27 and TRBJ2-7, with D possibly called TRBD1 or TRBD2 (5 bases each). CDR3 length: 15 amino acids. V was shortened by 4 bases and J by 6 bases, with 19 bases between the two germline ends. CDR1 and CDR2 from the germline V gene are MNHEY and SMNVEV (reference sequence).

This clone has a single count. This chain joins TRBV27 and TRBJ1-2; no clear D gene. V lost 3 bases and J lost 10, with 9 bases in between. Per the germline V gene, CDR1 is MNHEY and CDR2 is SMNVEV (reference sequence). CDR3 length: 11 residues. The CDR3 DNA sequence: TGTGCCAGCAGTTTTGACGGGGTCTACACCTTC. Amino acids: CASSFDGVYTF.